The 11 T cell receptor beta chains given below trace back to one sample, sequenced in a study of blood T cells in healthy people across ages. Sample-barcoded 5' priming and a J-beta primer mix drove a second PCR of roughly 7 to 11 cycles. TCRdb reprocessed the 5' RACE reads with MiXCR, giving one entry per CDR3 protein. The sample yields hundreds of thousands of distinct CDR3 sequences, roughly 60% seen once. The sequencing input was blood. These TCRs come from a man aged 30 to 39 in good health.

This clonotype was detected only a few times. V usage is TRBV13 and J usage is TRBJ1-2, with TRBD1 identical over 8 bases. The CDR3 contains 14 residues. CDR1 is PRHDT and CDR2 is FYEKMQ in the germline V gene (reference sequence). Germline trimming cut 5 bases from V and 7 bases from J; bases unmatched to any gene: 9. The chain's CDR3 is CASSPQGQAGGYTF. The CDR3 nucleotides are TGTGCCAGCAGCCCGCAGGGACAGGCAGGTGGCTACACCTTC.

A remark on this clonotype: One end of the junction varies from germline; a read error may be responsible. The CDR3 sequence: CSARVTGQTFPSCNEQFF. The CDR3 DNA reads as TGCAGTGCTAGAGTTACGGGACAGACCTTTCCTTCCTGCAATGAGCAGTTCTTC. V gene TRBV20-1 combines with J gene TRBJ2-1; TRBD1 agrees at 7 bases. The germline V gene has CDR1 DFQATT and CDR2 SNEGSKA (reference sequence). The CDR3 consists of 18 residues.

This clonotype was observed a few times. The J gene is TRBJ2-7, the V gene TRBV29-1; D ambiguous. CDR1 and CDR2 from the germline V gene are SQVTM and ANQGSEA. Trimming took 3 bases from V and 0 from J, leaving 18 bases between them. This CDR3 has 16 residues. CDR3: CSVEGMNLKSSYEQYF. In DNA, the CDR3 is TGCAGCGTTGAGGGAATGAATCTGAAAAGCTCCTACGAGCAGTACTTC.

This clonotype was recorded a few times. The rearrangement uses TRBV6-2 or TRBV6-3 and TRBJ2-3; 8 bases align to TRBD1. Germline assignment: CDR1 MNHEY and CDR2 SVGEGT. This CDR3 spans 15 amino acids. Unmatched junction bases numbered 4, after V lost 5 bases and J lost 0 bases. CDR3 nucleotides: TGTGCCAGCAGTCCTCAGGGGGCTAGCACAGATACGCAGTATTTT. This gives the protein CASSPQGASTDTQYF.

The chain combines TRBV5-1 with TRBJ2-7; maybe TRBD2 (5 bases). Deletions cut 4 bases from V and 4 bases from J, with 15 bases between. Germline V gene sequence: CDR1 SGHRS, CDR2 YFSETQ. The CDR3 length is 14 residues. The CDR3 sequence is CASSEGLRLYEQYF. CDR3 nucleotides: TGCGCCAGCAGCGAGGGTCTGCGCCTTTACGAGCAGTACTTC.

Concerning this clonotype: The junction departs from germline at one end; a sequencing error may be responsible. The rearrangement uses TRBV5-6 and TRBJ2-7, with 12 positions matching TRBD2. The J call is uncertain, as TRBJ2-5 better fits the DNA end. This CDR3 is 16 amino acids long. In germline, CDR1 is SGHDT, CDR2 YYEEEE. CDR3 sequence reads: CAGSNRLAGALETQYF. The CDR3 DNA reads as TGTGCCGGCAGCAACCGACTAGCGGGGGCTTTGGAGACCCAGTACTTC.

This clonotype has a handful of counts. The chain links TRBV29-1 to TRBJ2-5; TRBD1 matches 10 bases. The better agreement between TRBJ2-7 and the DNA end casts doubt on the J call. Germline loops: CDR1 SQVTM, CDR2 ANQGSEA. CDR3 length: 12 amino acids. CDR3 DNA: TGCAGCGCCGGGACAGGGGTCCACGAGCAGTACTTC. Translation gives CSAGTGVHEQYF.

The rearrangement joins TRBV27 to TRBJ2-7; D is uncertain. Between the trimmed V and J ends, which lost 4 bases and 2 bases, there was a span of 15 bases. CDR1 is MNHEY, CDR2 SMNVEV, per germline (reference sequence). This CDR3 is 15 amino acids long. CDR3 DNA sequence: TGTGCCAGCAGTTACGCGGTTGGCAAAACCTACGAGCAGTACTTC. Its protein product is CASSYAVGKTYEQYF.

There are a few counts of this clonotype. V usage is TRBV11-2 and J usage is TRBJ2-1; tentative D call: TRBD2 (6 bases). The CDR3 loop spans 15 amino acids. Germline assignment: CDR1 SGHAT and CDR2 FQNNGV. The V end lost 5 bases, the J end lost 7 bases, and 18 bases lay between the germline ends. The CDR3 DNA sequence: TGTGCCAGCAGCGTAAATCTGGGACTCGTAAATGAGCAGTTCTTC. Its translation: CASSVNLGLVNEQFF. Together with reference TRBV11-2 and TRBJ2-1, the CDR3 gives the full variable domain: EAGVAQSPRYKIIEKRQSVAFWCNPISGHATLYWYQQILGQGPKLLIQFQNNGVVDDSQLPKDRFSAERLKGVDSTLKIQPAKLEDSAVYLCASSVNLGLVNEQFFGPGTRLTVL.

The J gene is TRBJ2-3, the V gene TRBV19; D not resolved. CDR3 length equals 13 residues. Deletions cut 3 bases from V and 4 bases from J, with 8 bases between. CDR1 LNHDA and CDR2 SQIVND come from the germline V gene (reference sequence). The CDR3, as DNA: TGTGCCAGTAGTATGGAGTCCCCAGATACGCAGTATTTT. It specifies CASSMESPDTQYF.

In this sample, this clonotype turned up once. The chain recombines TRBV15 with TRBJ2-7; the D gene is possibly TRBD2 (6 bases). The CDR3 length is 18 residues. With 7 bases removed from V and 7 bases from J, the gap between germline ends came to 32 bases. Germline CDR1 LNHNV, CDR2 YYDKDF (reference sequence). In nucleotides, the CDR3 is TGTGCCACCATGGGGGGATTCTCAAGCGGACACTCCTACAATGAGCAGTACTTC. Amino acids: CATMGGFSSGHSYNEQYF. The variable domain in full, completed from reference TRBV15 and TRBJ2-7, reads DAMVIQNPRYQVTQFGKPVTLSCSQTLNHNVMYWYQQKSSQAPKLLFHYYDKDFNNEADTPDNFQSRRPNTSFCFLDIRSPGLGDTAMYLCATMGGFSSGHSYNEQYFGPGTRLTVT.